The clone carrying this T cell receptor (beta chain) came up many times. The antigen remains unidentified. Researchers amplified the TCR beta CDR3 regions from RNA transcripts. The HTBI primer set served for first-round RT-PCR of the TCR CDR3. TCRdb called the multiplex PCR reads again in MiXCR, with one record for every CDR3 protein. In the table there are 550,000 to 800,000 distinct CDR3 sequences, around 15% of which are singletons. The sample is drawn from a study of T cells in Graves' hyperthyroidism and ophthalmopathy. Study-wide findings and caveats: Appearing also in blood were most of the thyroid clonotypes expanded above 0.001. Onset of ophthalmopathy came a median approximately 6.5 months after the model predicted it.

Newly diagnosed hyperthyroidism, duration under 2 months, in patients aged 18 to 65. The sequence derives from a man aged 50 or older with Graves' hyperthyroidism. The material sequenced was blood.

The CDR3 here is CASTSTEGHEQYF. The CDR3 region has the DNA TGTGCCAGCACCTCTACGGAGGGCCACGAGCAGTACTTC. V and J are TRBV7-9 and TRBJ2-7; TRBD2 is a possible D gene (6 bases). This CDR3 has 13 residues. CDR1 is SEHNR and CDR2 is FQNEAQ in the germline V gene (reference sequence). V lost 7 bases, J lost 5 bases, and 15 bases lay in between.